The 10 T cell receptor beta chains below come from one sample, sequenced in a study of blood T cells in healthy people across ages. The authors ran a second PCR of about 6 to 11 cycles using a sample-barcoded 5' primer and a J-beta primer mix. TCRdb called the 5' RACE reads again in MiXCR, with one record for every CDR3 protein. The table shows 650,000 to 800,000 distinct CDR3 sequences, with 44% occurring only once. The sample comprised blood. These receptors originate from a man aged 55 to 70 in good health.

This clonotype was observed once. The chain joins TRBV5-1 to TRBJ2-5, with a possible D match to TRBD2 (5 bases). This CDR3 is built from 16 residues. Trimming took 0 bases from V and 3 from J, leaving 15 bases between them. Germline V gene lookup returns CDR1 SGHRS and CDR2 YFSETQ. The CDR3 reads CASSLGRSPQKETQYF. The CDR3 nucleotides read TGCGCCAGCAGCTTGGGGAGGTCGCCCCAAAAAGAGACCCAGTACTTC.

The chain recombines TRBV29-1 with TRBJ2-5, with 10 nucleotides matching TRBD2. CDR3 length: 13 amino acids. V shed 6 bases, J shed 4 bases, and the junction held 5 bases outside the gene matches. The germline CDR1 and CDR2 sequences are SQVTM and ANQGSEA. The CDR3 spells CSVVAGGTETQYF. The CDR3 bases are TGCAGCGTAGTAGCGGGGGGTACAGAGACCCAGTACTTC.

The chain is built from TRBV12-5 and TRBJ1-1; a possible D gene is TRBD1 (5 bases). CDR3 length equals 12 residues. Trimming stripped 6 bases from V and 8 bases from J, with 13 bases between. Germline V CDR1 and CDR2: LGHNT, FRNRAP. CDR3 nucleotides: TGTGCTAGTGGCCCGTGGAAGGGGGAAGCTTTCTTT. It is translated as CASGPWKGEAFF. The full variable domain, with the rest looked up from reference TRBV12-5 and TRBJ1-1, is DARVTQTPRHKVTEMGQEVTMRCQPILGHNTVFWYRQTMMQGLELLAYFRNRAPLDDSGMPKDRFSAEMPDATLATLKIQPSEPRDSAVYFCASGPWKGEAFFGQGTRLTVV.

The rearrangement uses TRBV20-1 and TRBJ1-4; no definite D call. The CDR3 spans 14 residues. CDR1 is DFQATT, CDR2 SNEGSKA, per germline (reference sequence). V was shortened by 5 bases and J by 7 bases, with 17 bases between the two germline ends. This chain's CDR3 is CSAGGQRSGEKLFF. Here the CDR3 DNA reads TGCAGTGCTGGAGGTCAGCGATCAGGTGAAAAACTGTTTTTT.

V usage is TRBV6-2 or TRBV6-3 and J usage is TRBJ1-5; D is possibly TRBD1 (6 bases). This CDR3 region has 15 residues. V was cut by 6 bases and J by 2 bases, with 14 bases left in between. Germline values: CDR1 MNHEY, CDR2 SVGEGT. The CDR3 loop is CASSRHRAGNQPQHF. DNA of the CDR3: TGTGCCAGCAGCCGCCACAGGGCGGGCAATCAGCCCCAGCATTTT.

The chain has TRBV29-1 and TRBJ2-3; TRBD2 aligns across 12 bases. The germline V gene has CDR1 SQVTM and CDR2 ANQGSEA. The CDR3 runs to 15 residues. With 4 bases clipped from V and 4 bases from J, the junction kept 6 bases outside the gene matches. The CDR3 DNA sequence: TGCAGCGTTGTATTCCTAGCGGGGGGGCCAGATACGCAGTATTTT. Translated, it gives CSVVFLAGGPDTQYF.

This clonotype was picked up many times. A read error may produce the germline difference seen at one junction end. The chain joins TRBV12-3 or TRBV12-4 to TRBJ2-7; 9 bases are shared with TRBD2. CDR3 size: 13 residues. The CDR3 here is CASRLAGAYEQYF. The DNA of the CDR3 is TGTGCCAGCAGATTAGCGGGGGCCTACGAGCAGTACTTC.

This chain connects TRBV4-3 to TRBJ2-7; either TRBD1 or TRBD2 may supply D (5 bases each). V shed 1 base and J shed 3 bases, with 16 bases lying between them. Per the germline V gene, CDR1 is LGHNA and CDR2 is YSLEER. This CDR3 comprises 16 residues. The CDR3: CASSQASRDRRYEQYF. CDR3 coding DNA: TGCGCCAGCAGCCAAGCGTCTCGGGACCGGCGCTACGAGCAGTACTTC.

The chain carries TRBV6-1 and TRBJ1-2; 9 bases align to TRBD1. V trimming: 6 bases; J trimming: 1 base; junction bases outside the gene matches: 3. The CDR3 covers 14 residues. Germline lookup yields CDR1 MNHNS and CDR2 SASEGT. CDR3 residues: CASRDRGFNYGYTF. CDR3 nucleotides: TGTGCCAGCAGGGACAGGGGTTTTAACTATGGCTACACCTTC.

A few counts support this clonotype. The V and J genes are TRBV20-1 and TRBJ2-5; 7 bases fit TRBD1. The CDR3 spans 15 residues. Germline V CDR1 and CDR2: DFQATT, SNEGSKA (reference sequence). V shed 6 bases, J shed 2 bases, and the junction held 12 bases outside the gene matches. The CDR3 is CSAPTPGTAQETQYF. The CDR3 nucleotides read TGCAGTGCCCCAACCCCGGGGACAGCTCAAGAGACCCAGTACTTC.